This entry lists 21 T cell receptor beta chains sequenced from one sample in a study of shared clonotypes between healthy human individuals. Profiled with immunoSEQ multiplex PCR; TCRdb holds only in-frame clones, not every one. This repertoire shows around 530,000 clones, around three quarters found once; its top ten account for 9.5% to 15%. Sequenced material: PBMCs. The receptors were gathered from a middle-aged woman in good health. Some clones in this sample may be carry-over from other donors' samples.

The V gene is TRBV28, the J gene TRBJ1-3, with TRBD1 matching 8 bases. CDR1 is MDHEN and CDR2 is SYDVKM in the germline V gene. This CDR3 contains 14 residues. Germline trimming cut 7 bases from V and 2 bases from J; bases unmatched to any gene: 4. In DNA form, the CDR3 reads TGTGCCAGCACGGCAGGGGGCGCTGGAAACACCATATATTTT. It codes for CASTAGGAGNTIYF.

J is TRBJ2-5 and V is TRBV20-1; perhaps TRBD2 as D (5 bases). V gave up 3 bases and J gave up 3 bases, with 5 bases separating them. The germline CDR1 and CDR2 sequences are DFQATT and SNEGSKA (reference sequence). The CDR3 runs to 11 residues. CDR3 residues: CSASGKETQYF. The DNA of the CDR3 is TGCAGTGCTAGCGGGAAAGAGACCCAGTACTTC.

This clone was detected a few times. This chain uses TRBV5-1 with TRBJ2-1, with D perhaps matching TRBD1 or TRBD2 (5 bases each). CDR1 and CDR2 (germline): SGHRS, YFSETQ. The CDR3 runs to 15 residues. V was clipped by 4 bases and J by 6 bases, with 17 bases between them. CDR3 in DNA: TGCGCCAGCAGCCTCGTAATGGGGGATCGCAATGAGCAGTTCTTC. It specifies CASSLVMGDRNEQFF.

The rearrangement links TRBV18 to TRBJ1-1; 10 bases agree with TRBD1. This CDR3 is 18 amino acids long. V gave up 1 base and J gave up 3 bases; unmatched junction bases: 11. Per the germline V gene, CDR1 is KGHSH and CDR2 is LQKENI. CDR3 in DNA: TGTGCCAGCTCACCACGTCCCGGGACAGGGACAGGGGACACTGAAGCTTTCTTT. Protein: CASSPRPGTGTGDTEAFF.

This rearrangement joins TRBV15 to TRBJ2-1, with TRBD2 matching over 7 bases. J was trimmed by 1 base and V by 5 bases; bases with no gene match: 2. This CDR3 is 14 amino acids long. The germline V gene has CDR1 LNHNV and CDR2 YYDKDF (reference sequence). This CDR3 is CATSERGSYNEQFF. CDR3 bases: TGTGCCACCAGCGAGCGGGGATCCTACAATGAGCAGTTCTTC.

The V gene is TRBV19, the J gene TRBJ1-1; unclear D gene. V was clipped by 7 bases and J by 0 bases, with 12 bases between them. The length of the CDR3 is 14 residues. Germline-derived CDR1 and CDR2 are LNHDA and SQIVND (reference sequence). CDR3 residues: CASNPAGMNTEAFF. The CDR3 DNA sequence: TGTGCCAGTAACCCGGCAGGCATGAACACTGAAGCTTTCTTT.

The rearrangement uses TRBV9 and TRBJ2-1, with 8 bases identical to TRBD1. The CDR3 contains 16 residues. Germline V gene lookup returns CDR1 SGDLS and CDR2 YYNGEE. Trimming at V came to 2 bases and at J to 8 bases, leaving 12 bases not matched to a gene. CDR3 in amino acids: CASSVQGASFSDEQFF. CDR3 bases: TGTGCCAGCAGCGTTCAGGGGGCCTCTTTTTCGGATGAGCAGTTCTTC.

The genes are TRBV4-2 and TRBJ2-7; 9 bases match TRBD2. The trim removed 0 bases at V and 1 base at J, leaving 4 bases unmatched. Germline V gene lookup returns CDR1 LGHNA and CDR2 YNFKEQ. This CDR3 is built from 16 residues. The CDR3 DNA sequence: TGTGCCAGCAGCCAAGATGGGCGGGAGGGGTCCTACGAGCAGTACTTC. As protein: CASSQDGREGSYEQYF.

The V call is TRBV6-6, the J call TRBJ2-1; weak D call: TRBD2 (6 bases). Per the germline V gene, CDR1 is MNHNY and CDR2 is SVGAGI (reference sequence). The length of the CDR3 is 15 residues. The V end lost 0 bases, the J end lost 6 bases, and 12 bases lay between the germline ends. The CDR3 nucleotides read TGTGCCAGCAGTTACTCGAGCCAGCGGGCCAATGAGCAGTTCTTC. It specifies CASSYSSQRANEQFF.

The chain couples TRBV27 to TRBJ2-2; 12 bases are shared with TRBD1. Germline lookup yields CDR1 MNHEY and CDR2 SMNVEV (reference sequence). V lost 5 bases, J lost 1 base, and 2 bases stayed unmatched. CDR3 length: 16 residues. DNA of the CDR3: TGTGCCAGCAGTAGGGACAGGGGGCGGAACACCGGGGAGCTGTTTTTT. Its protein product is CASSRDRGRNTGELFF.

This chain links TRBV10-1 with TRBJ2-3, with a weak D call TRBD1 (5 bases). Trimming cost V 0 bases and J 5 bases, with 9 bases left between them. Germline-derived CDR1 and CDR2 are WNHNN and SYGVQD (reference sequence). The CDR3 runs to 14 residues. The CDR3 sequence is CASSESGQLDTQYF. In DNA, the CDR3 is TGCGCCAGCAGTGAGTCGGGGCAGCTAGATACGCAGTATTTT.

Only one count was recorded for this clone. The CDR3 loop is CASSQDFGGTGELFF. DNA for the CDR3: TGTGCCAGCAGCCAAGATTTCGGGGGCACCGGGGAGCTGTTTTTT. The chain joins TRBV4-2 to TRBJ2-2; D perhaps matches TRBD2 (6 bases). This CDR3 has 15 residues. Germline-derived CDR1 and CDR2 are LGHNA and YNFKEQ. V was shortened by 0 bases and J by 4 bases, with 9 bases between the two germline ends.

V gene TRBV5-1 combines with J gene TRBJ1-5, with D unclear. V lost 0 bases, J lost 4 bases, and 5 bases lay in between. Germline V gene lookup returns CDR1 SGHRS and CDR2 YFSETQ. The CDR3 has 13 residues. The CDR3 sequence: CASSLATNQPQHF. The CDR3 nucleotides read TGCGCCAGCAGCTTGGCGACTAATCAGCCCCAGCATTTT.

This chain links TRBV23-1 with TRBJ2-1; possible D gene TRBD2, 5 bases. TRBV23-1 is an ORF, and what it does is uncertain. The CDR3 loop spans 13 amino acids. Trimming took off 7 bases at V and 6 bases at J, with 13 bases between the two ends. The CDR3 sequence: CASTMREGNEQFF. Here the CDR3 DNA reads TGCGCCAGCACTATGAGAGAGGGCAATGAGCAGTTCTTC.

CDR3 DNA: TGTGCCAGCAGCCACAGGCCTTCCCCCAAAGAGACCCAGTACTTC. As protein: CASSHRPSPKETQYF. This chain joins TRBV14 and TRBJ2-5; D is undetermined. Trimming left V 3 bases short and J 3 bases short, with 14 bases between. This CDR3 comprises 15 residues. Germline CDR1 SGHDN, CDR2 FVKESK. Full variable domain (outside the CDR3, taken from reference TRBV14 and TRBJ2-5): EAGVTQFPSHSVIEKGQTVTLRCDPISGHDNLYWYRRVMGKEIKFLLHFVKESKQDESGMPNNRFLAERTGGTYSTLKVQPAELEDSGVYFCASSHRPSPKETQYFGPGTRLLVL.

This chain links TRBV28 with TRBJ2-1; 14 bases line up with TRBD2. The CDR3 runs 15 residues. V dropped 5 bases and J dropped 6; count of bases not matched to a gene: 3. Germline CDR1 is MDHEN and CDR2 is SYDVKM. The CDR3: CASSGGTSGSNEQFF. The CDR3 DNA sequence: TGTGCCAGCAGTGGTGGGACTAGCGGGAGCAATGAGCAGTTCTTC.

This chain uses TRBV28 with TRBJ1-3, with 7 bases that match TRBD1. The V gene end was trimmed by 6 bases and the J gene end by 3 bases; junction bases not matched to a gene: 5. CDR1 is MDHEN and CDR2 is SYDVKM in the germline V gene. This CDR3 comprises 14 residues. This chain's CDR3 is CASRDDRVGNTIYF. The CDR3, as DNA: TGTGCCAGCAGAGACGACAGGGTTGGAAACACCATATATTTT.

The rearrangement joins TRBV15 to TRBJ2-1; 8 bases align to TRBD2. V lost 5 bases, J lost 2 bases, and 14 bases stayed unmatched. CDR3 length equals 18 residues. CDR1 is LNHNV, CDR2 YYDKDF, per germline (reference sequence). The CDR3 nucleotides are TGTGCCACCAGCGGTTGGAGGGGTAGCGGGGCAACCTACAATGAGCAGTTCTTC. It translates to CATSGWRGSGATYNEQFF. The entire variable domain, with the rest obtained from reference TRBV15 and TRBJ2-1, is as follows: DAMVIQNPRYQVTQFGKPVTLSCSQTLNHNVMYWYQQKSSQAPKLLFHYYDKDFNNEADTPDNFQSRRPNTSFCFLDIRSPGLGDTAMYLCATSGWRGSGATYNEQFFGPGTRLTVL.

This CDR3 reads CASSLQVLNTEAFF. The DNA of the CDR3 is TGTGCCAGCAGTTTACAGGTTTTGAACACTGAAGCTTTCTTT. V usage is TRBV28 and J usage is TRBJ1-1; D unclear. Per germline, CDR1 MDHEN and CDR2 SYDVKM. The CDR3 covers 14 residues. V lost 2 bases and J 0 bases, leaving 7 bases between the germline ends.

DNA for the CDR3: TGTGCCAGGAAGGGACAGATAGGGGTCGAGCAGTACTTC. Residues: CARKGQIGVEQYF. The chain has TRBV14 and TRBJ2-7; 7 nucleotides match TRBD1. The germline gives CDR1 SGHDN, CDR2 FVKESK. V lost 9 bases, J lost 6 bases, and 11 bases stayed unmatched. The CDR3 runs 13 residues.

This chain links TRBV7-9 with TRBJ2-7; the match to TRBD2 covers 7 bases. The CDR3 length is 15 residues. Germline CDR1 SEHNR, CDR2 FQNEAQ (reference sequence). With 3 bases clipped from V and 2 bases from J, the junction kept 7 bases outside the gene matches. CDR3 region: CASSFGGGSTYEQYF. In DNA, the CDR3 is TGTGCCAGCAGCTTCGGAGGCGGGAGCACCTACGAGCAGTACTTC.